This T cell receptor beta chain originates from a study of OX40 agonist ivuxolimab in advanced cancers. About this clone: Antigen: not known.

Libraries were prepared by immunoSEQ multiplex PCR; TCRdb keeps only in-frame clonotypes and omits some of them. The table has around 30,000 clones, about 86% seen once. The CDR3 extends over 12 amino acids. The germline V gene encodes CDR1 MNHEY and CDR2 SMNVEV (reference sequence). J lost 3 bases, V lost 6 bases, and 1 base had no gene match. Study outcomes and limitations: Low levels of normalized T-cell clonal expansion also appeared in some nonresponders. Antigens targeted by the expanded peripheral T cells were not determined.

Sampling times: baseline, cycle 4 day 1, cycle 7 day 1. The receptor's source is an adult with an advanced solid tumor such as melanoma, head and neck, liver or kidney cancer. Sequences were derived from CD4+ or CD8+ T cells sorted from blood, sampled in a trial of the OX40 agonist ivuxolimab. The rearrangement uses TRBV27 and TRBJ2-7; 8 bases map to TRBD1. The CDR3, as DNA: TGTGCCAGCAGGACAGGGGTCTACGAGCAGTACTTC. Protein product: CASRTGVYEQYF.